These 30 T cell receptor beta chains share one sample of origin, sequenced in a study of OX40 agonist ivuxolimab in advanced cancers. Clones were sequenced by immunoSEQ multiplex PCR, and TCRdb holds only the in-frame ones, with some missing. The data contain approximately 99,000 clones, roughly 94% of them singletons. The starting material was CD4+ or CD8+ T cells sorted from blood, obtained in a trial of the OX40 agonist ivuxolimab. The receptors stem from an adult with an advanced solid tumor such as melanoma, head and neck, liver or kidney cancer.

This clone was counted a single time. The chain uses TRBV6-5 and TRBJ1-2; perhaps TRBD1 as D (5 bases). The CDR3 consists of 14 residues. Germline CDR1 reads MNHEY; CDR2 reads SVGAGI. V was clipped by 3 bases and J by 4 bases, with 12 bases between them. This CDR3 reads CASSYVSGGYGYTF. CDR3 DNA sequence: TGTGCCAGCAGTTATGTGAGTGGGGGCTATGGCTACACCTTC.

The chain couples TRBV7-8 to TRBJ1-1; D unclear. Per the germline V gene, CDR1 is SGHVS and CDR2 is FQNEAQ. This CDR3 comprises 13 residues. V was pared by 5 bases and J by 6 bases, with 13 bases between. The DNA of the CDR3 is TGTGCCAGCAGCCCTCAAGACCAATCTGAAGCTTTCTTT. Protein: CASSPQDQSEAFF.

V gene TRBV6-5 combines with J gene TRBJ1-1; D is possibly TRBD1 (5 bases). The CDR3 is 14 residues long. V dropped 4 bases and J dropped 4 bases, with 13 bases sitting between them. The germline V gene has CDR1 MNHEY and CDR2 SVGAGI. CDR3 sequence (DNA): TGTGCCAGCAGTTCGACAGTTTTAGGCACTGAAGCTTTCTTT. Translated: CASSSTVLGTEAFF.

The V gene is TRBV2, the J gene TRBJ1-5; no definite D call. The CDR3 sequence is 17 residues long. With 1 base removed from V and 1 base from J, the gap between germline ends came to 14 bases. Germline CDR1 and CDR2: SNHLY and FYNNEI. CDR3 bases: TGTGCCAGCAGTGAAGATTCCCCAACGGGAAGCAATCAGCCCCAGCATTTT. As protein: CASSEDSPTGSNQPQHF.

The V call is TRBV14, the J call TRBJ1-2; D is uncertain. The germline gives CDR1 SGHDN, CDR2 FVKESK. Trimming removed 3 bases from V and 5 bases from J, with 10 bases in between. The CDR3 sequence is 13 residues long. CDR3: CASSHNVLYGYTF. The CDR3 nucleotides are TGTGCCAGCAGCCATAACGTTCTTTATGGCTACACCTTC. Full variable domain (missing parts from reference TRBV14 and TRBJ1-2): EAGVTQFPSHSVIEKGQTVTLRCDPISGHDNLYWYRRVMGKEIKFLLHFVKESKQDESGMPNNRFLAERTGGTYSTLKVQPAELEDSGVYFCASSHNVLYGYTFGSGTRLTVV.

The chain uses TRBV7-2 and TRBJ2-7; D may be TRBD2 (5 bases). This CDR3 is built from 12 residues. V was clipped by 5 bases and J by 2 bases, with 7 bases between them. The V gene's germline CDR1 is SGHTA and CDR2 FQGNSA. For the CDR3, the DNA is TGTGCCAGCAGCGCCGGGGCCTACGAGCAGTACTTC. This encodes CASSAGAYEQYF.

This clone has only one observation. The chain uses TRBV4-1 and TRBJ1-1; perhaps TRBD1 as D (5 bases). Germline values: CDR1 MGHRA, CDR2 YSYEKL. V lost 1 base, J lost 7 bases, and 16 bases lay in between. CDR3 length equals 15 residues. The CDR3 DNA follows: TGCGCCAGCAGCCAAGGGGGCAGGCGTCCCTATGAAGCTTTCTTT. The encoded protein is CASSQGGRRPYEAFF.

This chain uses TRBV4-3 with TRBJ2-1, with 9 bases that match TRBD2. Germline assignment: CDR1 LGHNA and CDR2 YSLEER. Trimming removed 6 bases from V and 4 bases from J; junction bases left unmatched: 10. The CDR3 is 16 amino acids. The CDR3 DNA is TGCGCCAGCAGAGGGGAAGGGGCGGGGGGGTACAATGAGCAGTTCTTC. Translated: CASRGEGAGGYNEQFF.

The J gene is TRBJ2-3, the V gene TRBV5-1, with 8 bases matching TRBD2. V lost 0 bases to trimming and J lost 2 bases; unmatched junction nucleotides: 2. Germline-derived CDR1 and CDR2 are SGHRS and YFSETQ. CDR3 length equals 15 residues. The CDR3 bases are TGCGCCAGCAGCTTGGCACTAGCGGACACAGATACGCAGTATTTT. It specifies CASSLALADTDTQYF.

The chain couples TRBV18 to TRBJ2-3, with 10 nucleotides matching TRBD2. The CDR3 loop spans 15 amino acids. CDR1 and CDR2 (germline): KGHSH, LQKENI. The ends lost 4 bases at V and 1 base at J; junction bases unmatched: 2. CDR3 sequence (DNA): TGTGCCAGCTCACTTCTAGCGGGAGGCACAGATACGCAGTATTTT. This translates into CASSLLAGGTDTQYF.

The chain couples TRBV4-3 to TRBJ1-2; 9 positions match TRBD1. The CDR3 covers 16 residues. CDR1 LGHNA and CDR2 YSLEER come from the germline V gene. The junction had 8 bases not matched to a gene; V was cut back by 0 bases and J by 6 bases. The CDR3 loop reads CASSQEFIGTGHGYTF. The CDR3 DNA sequence: TGCGCCAGCAGCCAAGAATTCATTGGGACAGGGCATGGCTACACCTTC.

J is TRBJ1-1 and V is TRBV28; tentatively, D is TRBD1 (5 bases). CDR1 and CDR2 (germline): MDHEN, SYDVKM. The ends were cut back, 5 bases at V and 4 bases at J, with 17 bases in the middle. The CDR3 extends over 15 amino acids. The DNA for the CDR3 is TGTGCCAGCAGTACAAATGGGGGTGGGAGCACTGAAGCTTTCTTT. Translating it yields CASSTNGGGSTEAFF.

The chain uses TRBV6-5 and TRBJ2-7; D may be TRBD2 (6 bases). The CDR3 covers 12 residues. CDR1 MNHEY and CDR2 SVGAGI come from the germline V gene. V dropped 9 bases and J dropped 4 bases, with 13 bases sitting between them. The CDR3 DNA reads TGTGCCAGGGGACTTAACGCGTACGAGCAGTACTTC. It specifies CARGLNAYEQYF.

This chain connects TRBV15 to TRBJ2-3; 7 positions match TRBD1. Losses at the gene ends were 1 base for V and 4 bases for J; bases not matched to a gene: 8. The germline V gene encodes CDR1 LNHNV and CDR2 YYDKDF (reference sequence). CDR3 length: 16 residues. The CDR3 reads CATSRGGTAGADTQYF. The DNA for the CDR3 is TGTGCCACCAGCAGAGGAGGGACAGCTGGGGCAGATACGCAGTATTTT.

The genes are TRBV7-8 and TRBJ1-4; D gene ambiguous. CDR1 is SGHVS and CDR2 is FQNEAQ in the germline V gene. CDR3 length: 14 residues. The V end was cut by 2 bases, the J end by 3 bases, with 7 bases between. CDR3 sequence (DNA): TGTGCCAGCAGCTTAAGGGCAGCTAATGAAAAACTGTTTTTT. This encodes CASSLRAANEKLFF.

This chain joins TRBV28 and TRBJ2-1, with a possible D match to TRBD1 (8 bases). The germline V gene encodes CDR1 MDHEN and CDR2 SYDVKM. The length of the CDR3 is 16 residues. The V and J ends lost 5 bases and 8 bases respectively, with 22 bases between them. The CDR3 bases are TGTGCCAGCAGTCCCTGGCCCGGACAGGGAGGGTATGAGCAGTTCTTC. Translating gives CASSPWPGQGGYEQFF. The full variable domain, in which reference TRBV28 and TRBJ2-1 provide the parts outside the CDR3, is DVKVTQSSRYLVKRTGEKVFLECVQDMDHENMFWYRQDPGLGLRLIYFSYDVKMKEKGDIPEGYSVSREKKERFSLILESASTNQTSMYLCASSPWPGQGGYEQFFGPGTRLTVL.

V is TRBV6-1 and J is TRBJ2-1, with TRBD2 matching over 10 bases. CDR1 MNHNS and CDR2 SASEGT come from the germline V gene. The CDR3 contains 17 residues. V dropped 0 bases and J dropped 2; count of bases not matched to a gene: 4. The CDR3 bases are TGTGCCAGCAGTGAAGCGAGGCTAGCGGGAGCCTACAATGAGCAGTTCTTC. This translates into CASSEARLAGAYNEQFF.

The table lists this clone with a count of one. The chain has TRBV28 and TRBJ2-2; 7 bases are shared with TRBD1. V shed 10 bases, J shed 1 base, and the junction held 3 bases outside the gene matches. The CDR3 has 13 amino acids. Looked up from germline, CDR1 is MDHEN and CDR2 is SYDVKM. In nucleotides, the CDR3 is TGTGCCATCAGACAGGGGAACACCGGGGAGCTGTTTTTT. Encoded protein: CAIRQGNTGELFF.

The chain is built from TRBV21-1 and TRBJ2-3. TRBV21-1 is reported as a pseudogene. The CDR3 consists of 11 residues. CDR3 loop: CASRSTDTQYF. CDR3 DNA: TGTGCCAGCAGGAGCACAGATACGCAGTATTTT.

This chain links TRBV6-5 with TRBJ1-2, with D possibly being TRBD1 (6 bases). CDR1 is MNHEY and CDR2 is SVGAGI in the germline V gene. The CDR3 loop spans 13 amino acids. The germline V and J ends were trimmed by 6 bases and 5 bases, with 13 bases remaining between them. The chain's CDR3 is CASSLRGGYGYTF. The CDR3 DNA sequence: TGTGCCAGCAGCCTCAGGGGAGGATATGGCTACACCTTC.

V usage is TRBV5-4 and J usage is TRBJ2-2; 9 bases line up with TRBD1. The CDR3 covers 16 residues. CDR1 is SGHNT and CDR2 is YYREEE in the germline V gene (reference sequence). Trimming at V came to 4 bases and at J to 2 bases, leaving 6 bases not matched to a gene. The CDR3: CASSPGGQGNTGELFF. The CDR3 DNA sequence: TGTGCCAGCAGCCCTGGGGGACAGGGAAACACCGGGGAGCTGTTTTTT.

This chain joins TRBV27 and TRBJ2-7, with TRBD2 matching over 7 bases. V was pared by 8 bases and J by 6 bases, with 10 bases of the junction left unmatched. Germline values: CDR1 MNHEY, CDR2 SMNVEV (reference sequence). The CDR3 covers 13 residues. CDR3 nucleotides: TGTGCCAGCGGCGTCGACCGGGGGGTCGAGCAGTACTTC. This codes for CASGVDRGVEQYF.

This chain joins TRBV27 and TRBJ2-7; 8 nucleotides line up with TRBD1. V was pared by 8 bases and J by 2 bases, with 11 bases of the junction left unmatched. The CDR3 has 15 residues. The germline CDR1 and CDR2 sequences are MNHEY and SMNVEV (reference sequence). Here the CDR3 reads CASSVGQGWAYEQYF. CDR3 DNA sequence: TGTGCCAGCTCCGTCGGACAGGGATGGGCCTACGAGCAGTACTTC.

V usage is TRBV10-3 and J usage is TRBJ2-2; perhaps TRBD1 as D (6 bases). Germline lookup yields CDR1 ENHRY and CDR2 SYGVKD. This CDR3 contains 13 residues. Trimming left V 10 bases short and J 2 bases short, with 11 bases between. The chain's CDR3 is CASRDTNTGELFF. CDR3 bases: TGTGCCAGCCGGGACACTAACACCGGGGAGCTGTTTTTT.

The V call is TRBV7-9, the J call TRBJ1-2; D unresolved. Trimming took 6 bases from V and 4 from J, leaving 9 bases between them. Germline V gene data show CDR1 as SEHNR and CDR2 as FQNEAQ (reference sequence). The CDR3 sequence is 12 residues long. The CDR3 nucleotides read TGTGCCAGCAGATCCAGCTTCTATGGCTACACCTTC. Its translation is CASRSSFYGYTF.

The V gene is TRBV6-1, the J gene TRBJ1-5; D is unclear. Trimming took off 5 bases at V and 0 bases at J, with 8 bases between the two ends. This CDR3 is 14 amino acids long. Germline V CDR1 and CDR2: MNHNS, SASEGT. The CDR3 DNA reads TGTGCCAGCAGTCCGAATTATAGCAATCAGCCCCAGCATTTT. This encodes CASSPNYSNQPQHF.

J is TRBJ1-5 and V is TRBV18; no firm D call. CDR1 and CDR2 (germline): KGHSH, LQKENI. CDR3 length equals 14 residues. Deletions cut 0 bases from V and 1 base from J, with 4 bases between. CDR3 DNA: TGTGCCAGCTCACCACCGGGGAGCAATCAGCCCCAGCATTTT. This translates into CASSPPGSNQPQHF.

V and J are TRBV7-8 and TRBJ1-5, with D unclear. The CDR3 is 17 residues long. CDR1 SGHVS and CDR2 FQNEAQ come from the germline V gene. V lost 5 bases and J 2 bases, leaving 19 bases between the germline ends. CDR3 sequence: CASSPRTARDGNQPQHF. The CDR3 DNA reads TGTGCCAGCAGCCCCCGGACCGCCCGAGACGGCAATCAGCCCCAGCATTTT.

This rearrangement joins TRBV7-2 to TRBJ1-3; D remains unclear. Germline V gene sequence: CDR1 SGHTA, CDR2 FQGNSA. This CDR3 region has 14 residues. Trimming removed 2 bases at V and 0 bases at J, with 5 bases between. CDR3 nucleotides: TGTGCCAGCAGCTTAAAGAGCTCTGGAAACACCATATATTTT. It is translated as CASSLKSSGNTIYF.

This sequence joins TRBV5-5 and TRBJ2-2; D unresolved. Trimming removed 1 base at V and 5 bases at J, with 21 bases between. Germline-derived CDR1 and CDR2 are SGHKS and YYEKEE (reference sequence). This CDR3 contains 18 residues. The CDR3, as DNA: TGTGCCAGCAGCTTGTGGTTGGCTGCAGGTCCCCTTACCGGGGAGCTGTTTTTT. It codes for CASSLWLAAGPLTGELFF. The full variable domain, its missing parts supplied by reference TRBV5-5 and TRBJ2-2, is DAGVTQSPTHLIKTRGQQVTLRCSPISGHKSVSWYQQVLGQGPQFIFQYYEKEERGRGNFPDRFSARQFPNYSSELNVNALLLGDSALYLCASSLWLAAGPLTGELFFGEGSRLTVL.